This T cell receptor beta chain is from a study of neurological immune-mediated disorders. Study-level information: The disease course was relapsing-remitting in roughly 31 and secondary progressive in about 8.5% of the roughly 34 multiple sclerosis patients.

Synthesis of cDNA used 5'RACE (with 10-nucleotide random UMIs). The authors obtained over 180 million TCR-beta sequences from 15-18 subjects per sequencing run. TCRdb re-called the 5' RACE reads with MiXCR, one entry per CDR3 protein. Here the sample spans about 120,000 distinct CDR3 sequences, more than 2.5% being singletons. This clonotype was detected a few times. Preparation of the unsorted libraries drew on 2 million PBMCs stored at -80 C. V lost 3 bases and J lost 15; bases outside the gene matches: 13. The CDR3 loop spans 14 amino acids. Germline values: CDR1 MGHRA, CDR2 YSYEKL. The V gene is TRBV4-1, the J gene TRBJ2-1, with 8 nucleotides matching TRBD2. The receptor's source is a woman aged 25 to 39 with multiple sclerosis. The sample taken for sequencing was PBMCs. The CDR3 region is CASSQADGTSRPFF. The DNA for the CDR3 is TGCGCCAGCAGCCAGGCCGACGGGACTAGTCGCCCGTTCTTC.